This T cell receptor (beta chain) was profiled in a study of cytomegalovirus exposure and HLA in healthy donors. Study in general: Around 76% of 398 genotyped donors fell in the Caucasian-associated ancestry cluster. Study conclusions and caveats: The authors later linked a missense DCLRE1C variant to TCR beta V- and J-gene trimming. The study assumed roughly uniform donor sequencing depth for presence/absence analyses. A previous analysis found most TCR beta V segments productive roughly 90% or roughly 30% of the time.

CDR3 length equals 13 residues. J lost 8 bases, V lost 3 bases, and 1 base had no gene match. Germline V gene data show CDR1 as MNHEY and CDR2 as SMNVEV (reference sequence). With respect to this clone: As yet, its antigen is unknown.

PCR employed 60 Vbeta and 13 Jbeta primers. Profiling relied on immunoSEQ multiplex PCR, and the TCRdb table lists in-frame clones only, not all of them. The sample includes 110,000 or so clones, approximately 80% of them seen just once. The sequence was obtained from a woman between 18 and 30 years old in good health and CMV-seronegative. Sequenced input: PBMCs. J is TRBJ1-4 and V is TRBV27; 9 positions agree with TRBD1. The CDR3 DNA is TGTGCCAGCAGTTTTGGGACAGGGGAAAAACTGTTTTTT. Its protein product is CASSFGTGEKLFF.